This entry concerns a single T cell receptor beta chain. This clonotype was seen at least ten times. The specificity of this receptor is unknown. No much larger clone exists at a distance of one base, and base qualities are not known. These data come from a study of neurological immune-mediated disorders (dated by TCRdb to between 2017 and 2020). For the wider study: Of the roughly 35 multiple sclerosis patients, some 31 had relapsing-remitting MS and 3 had secondary progressive MS. Peripheral blood TCR-beta repertoires from patients with HTLV-I-associated myelopathy (HAM/TSP), patients with multiple sclerosis, and healthy controls were compared in the study using UMI-based sequencing. Longitudinal samples, technical triplicates and paired sorted CD4+ and CD8+ T-cell subsets, alongside PBMC samples, were included among the approximately 110 TCR-beta libraries. The cohort comprised about 71 subjects: around 15 HAM/TSP patients, some 35 multiple sclerosis patients and around 20 healthy controls.

cDNA was synthesized by template-switch 5'RACE using a primer carrying a 10-nucleotide random unique molecular identifier by which each TCR transcript was tagged. Every sequencing run covered 15-18 subjects and yielded more than 160 million TCR-beta sequences. Total RNA was extracted with the RNeasy kit. The KAPA Real-time Library Amplification kit was used to amplify TCR-beta VDJ regions with primers for the TCR constant region and the 5'RACE anchor. Sample indexes and Illumina adaptors were added in a first PCR, and a second PCR then increased library yield. The roughly 650 bp TCR product was size-selected on a 2% E-gel SizeSelection system after Ampure bead purification. Before pooling, library quality was checked on a Bioanalyzer, concentration was measured with Qubit, and libraries were quantified with the Kapa Library Quantification kit. Paired-end 2 x 150 bp sequencing of the libraries was performed on an Illumina HiSeq 2500. To increase sequence diversity, about 25-31% phiX was spiked into each library pool. From the authors' description of their analysis: Quality-filtered reads were processed with the UMI-based MiGEC pipeline, which removed over 75% of raw TCR sequences during error correction. VDJ genes were aligned to IMGT germline references, and clonotypes were defined by unique CDR3 amino acid sequence plus V-J genes. Clonal expansion, Shannon diversity and CDR3 relatedness (CalcPairwiseDistances, ClusterSamples) were evaluated with VDJtools, and phylogenetic trees were built with CLCbio workbench. Clones with at least 8 unique UMIs were defined as expanded, with this threshold being based on coefficient-of-variation modelling across technical triplicates. In-frame beta chains were kept once TCRdb had trimmed the public reads at Q25 with fastp and called clones with MiXCR. Every entry covers one CDR3 protein and lists the most common genes and DNA from its rows. These V and J calls rely on TCRdb rather than the paper's analysis. This sample holds more than 75,000 distinct CDR3 sequences; 4.5% to 6.5% were observed only once. 2% to 2.5% of the sample rests with the top ten.

Germline trimming: 0 bases from V, 6 bases from J; junction bases outside gene matches: 5. As encoded in the germline V gene, CDR1 is MNHEY while CDR2 is SVGEGT. Counted from cysteine to phenylalanine, this CDR3 has 16 amino acids. The retained sequence is limited to the CDR3, 48 bases, with the frame set at the first base. Findings and caveats that apply to the study as a whole: TCR clonal expansion was highest in HAM/TSP patients and lowest in MS patients, with MS patients falling below even healthy controls. In a phylogenetic analysis, the repertoires of 18 out of 34 MS patients fell into a single cluster of related CDR3 sequences, pointing to a possible signature at the repertoire level. No identical CDR3 amino acid sequences were shared among expanded clones across subjects, suggesting private TCR-beta repertoires in all groups. The MS cluster showed no association with clinical or MRI features, and the authors stated that larger cohorts are needed.

For unsorted PBMC libraries, 2 million PBMCs were used after storage in RNAlater at -80 degrees C until RNA extraction. The multiple sclerosis patients were enrolled in a US clinical protocol that used magnetic resonance imaging to evaluate disease progression. Peripheral blood underwent Ficoll-Hypaque density gradient centrifugation to isolate PBMCs, which were then cryopreserved in liquid nitrogen. Sequenced: PBMCs. This TCR was recovered from a woman aged 25-40 years with multiple sclerosis. The V and J genes are TRBV6-2 or TRBV6-3 and TRBJ2-1, and 10 junction bases match TRBD1. The CDR3 in this case is CASSYSSGQGTNEQFF. The sequenced DNA is TGTGCCAGCAGTTACTCATCGGGACAGGGGACCAATGAGCAGTTCTTC.